This T cell receptor (beta chain) was profiled in a study of radiation and T cells in renal cell carcinoma. The CDR3 contains 17 residues. The ends were cut back, 0 bases at V and 3 bases at J, with 17 bases in the middle. Germline V lookup: CDR1 LGHNA, CDR2 YNFKEQ. Regarding time point: blood 2 weeks post-SBRT. Treatment here: 15 Gy SBRT to primary tumor, nephrectomy 4 weeks later. After SBRT, blood was collected at 2 and 4 weeks, plus baseline. The patient's renal cell carcinoma had clear cell pathology. TCRdb's table, derived via immunoSEQ multiplex PCR, lists solely in-frame clones and lacks some. The data show roughly 130,000 clones, more than 75% seen once.

The source is a woman between 65 and 79 years old with renal cell carcinoma. Sequencing used blood, obtained from a patient whose treatment included radiotherapy and nephrectomy. The J gene is TRBJ1-1, the V gene TRBV4-2; maybe TRBD1 (5 bases). CDR3 sequence: CASSQDPGLRDDTEAFF. DNA of the CDR3: TGTGCCAGCAGCCAAGACCCCGGCCTCAGGGATGACACTGAAGCTTTCTTT.